This T cell receptor (beta chain) was observed in a study of cytomegalovirus exposure and HLA in healthy donors. Overall study results and limits: By HLA locus, TCR association rates varied in a later analysis, with DRB1 showing the most and HLA-C the fewest. For presence/absence analyses, sequencing depth was assumed to be roughly uniform across donors. Overall, roughly 160 TCR beta chains were annotated as cytomegalovirus-associated.

60 Vbeta and 13 Jbeta primers were used in PCR. Method: immunoSEQ multiplex PCR; TCRdb's copy keeps in-frame clones and lacks some. Of some 130,000 clones in the sample, roughly 70% were seen once. Notes on this clone: Its target is not known.

Germline V gives CDR1 SGDLS, CDR2 YYNGEE. CDR3 length: 16 amino acids. V gave up 3 bases and J gave up 8 bases; unmatched junction bases: 8. The TCR was taken from a man between 40 and 49 years old in good health and CMV-seronegative. The chain carries TRBV9 and TRBJ2-1; 13 nucleotides line up with TRBD2. Sequenced: PBMCs. CDR3 sequence: CASSADGLAGAYEQFF. CDR3 bases: TGTGCCAGCAGCGCCGACGGACTAGCGGGAGCCTATGAGCAGTTCTTC.